These 29 T cell receptor beta chains share one sample of origin, sequenced in a study of vaccination and CD4 T cells after COVID-19 (dated by TCRdb to the early 2020s). The sample's treatment or condition label, decoded: approximately nine-day PBMC culture with coronavirus spike peptide pools or control peptides (ViraFEST assay). The receptor library was made with PCR. Reads for this sample came from an Illumina iSeq 100. TCR sequencing of DNA from cultured CD4+ T cells used the Oncomine TCR Beta short-read assay at the Johns Hopkins FTIC core. TCRdb applied fastp at Q25 and MiXCR to the public reads, then kept only in-frame beta chains. Rows are combined by CDR3 protein, so each entry shows the most common genes and DNA. This sample gives 9,500 to 13,000 distinct CDR3 sequences in total; 77% of them show up just once. About 18% of the sample is in the top ten clones. These receptors are not linked to any known antigen.

The sequenced sample consisted of CD4+ T cells from blood, cultured in vitro. Every receptor here comes from a human donor who had recovered from COVID-19.

The chain uses TRBV20-1 and TRBJ1-1; D may be TRBD1 (6 bases). V lost 6 bases to trimming and J lost 3 bases, with 11 bases between them. Germline V gene sequence: CDR1 DFQATT, CDR2 SNEGSKA (reference sequence). The CDR3 is 12 amino acids. CDR3 nucleotide sequence: TGCAGTGCGCGGAGGGGGGACACTGAAGCTTTCTTT. Protein: CSARRGDTEAFF.

This clonotype was counted between two and nine times. The chain uses TRBV20-1 and TRBJ1-5; D not certain. The germline V gene has CDR1 DFQATT and CDR2 SNEGSKA (reference sequence). The CDR3 extends over 14 amino acids. The germline V and J ends were trimmed by 3 bases and 4 bases, with 13 bases remaining between them. CDR3 sequence reads: CSASLGGGNQPQHF. For the CDR3, the DNA is TGCAGTGCTAGTCTAGGAGGCGGTAATCAGCCCCAGCATTTT.

The chain has TRBV5-1 and TRBJ2-5, with 12 bases fitting TRBD1. The germline gives CDR1 SGHRS, CDR2 YFSETQ. V lost 3 bases to trimming and J lost 3 bases; unmatched junction nucleotides: 3. CDR3 length: 15 residues. Here the CDR3 DNA reads TGCGCCAGCAGCTCGGGGACAGGGGGCGAAGAGACCCAGTACTTC. Translation gives CASSSGTGGEETQYF.

A few counts support this clonotype. The V call is TRBV4-3, the J call TRBJ1-5; 9 nucleotides line up with TRBD1. The J segment lost 7 bases and the V segment lost 2 bases, leaving 3 bases of the junction unmatched. Germline CDR1 is LGHNA and CDR2 is YSLEER. The CDR3 has 14 amino acids. CDR3 DNA: TGCGCCAGCAGCCAAAGACAGGGGGACCAGCCCCAGCATTTT. This translates into CASSQRQGDQPQHF.

The chain links TRBV6-5 to TRBJ1-2; D might be TRBD1 (6 bases). The germline V and J ends were trimmed by 4 bases and 2 bases, with 23 bases remaining between them. Germline V lookup: CDR1 MNHEY, CDR2 SVGAGI. CDR3 length: 18 amino acids. CDR3 coding DNA: TGTGCCAGCAGTTCTGACCCTGGGACAACCTGGAGAAACTATGGCTACACCTTC. Encoded protein: CASSSDPGTTWRNYGYTF.

The chain's CDR3 is CASSSTPPLAGEGTQYF. As DNA, the CDR3 is TGCGCCAGCAGCTCCACCCCCCCCCTAGCGGGAGAGGGGACGCAGTATTTT. This chain links TRBV5-1 with TRBJ2-3, with 10 bases identical to TRBD2. The CDR3 is made up of 17 amino acids. Germline assignment: CDR1 SGHRS and CDR2 YFSETQ. The trim removed 3 bases at V and 9 bases at J, leaving 16 bases unmatched.

The rearrangement joins TRBV7-2 to TRBJ2-7; D is ambiguous. Germline V gene lookup returns CDR1 SGHTA and CDR2 FQGNSA. Trimming removed 5 bases from V and 1 base from J, with 12 bases in between. The CDR3 is 14 residues long. DNA of the CDR3: TGTGCCAGCAGCCCCAGCGCCGGTTCCTACGAGCAGTACTTC. Translating it yields CASSPSAGSYEQYF.

Remarks on this clonotype: At one of its ends the junction is not consistent with the germline gene, which may arise from a read error. The chain recombines TRBV7-7 with TRBJ2-2, with D unresolved. Germline V gene lookup returns CDR1 SSHAT and CDR2 FNYEAQ (reference sequence). The CDR3 loop spans 12 amino acids. CDR3 sequence (DNA): TGTGCTAGCAGCTTGGGAACCGGGGAGCTGTTTTTT. This encodes CASSLGTGELFF.

This clonotype was seen just once. This chain uses TRBV6-1 with TRBJ1-5; TRBD1 is a possible D gene (5 bases). The germline CDR1 and CDR2 sequences are MNHNS and SASEGT. The CDR3 totals 16 residues. Trimming cost V 6 bases and J 0 bases, with 15 bases left between them. CDR3 nucleotide sequence: TGTGCCAGCAGCCCCGGGGACGTCCTTAGCAATCAGCCCCAGCATTTT. It yields the protein CASSPGDVLSNQPQHF.

The chain uses TRBV11-3 and TRBJ1-5; D possibly corresponds to TRBD1 (6 bases). Germline lookup yields CDR1 SGHNT and CDR2 YENEEA. There are 16 residues in the CDR3. The V end was cut by 1 base, the J end by 9 bases, with 19 bases between. The CDR3 coding sequence is TGTGCCAGCAGCTTAGTTCCCAGGGGACGTGATCCGCCCCAGCATTTT. This codes for CASSLVPRGRDPPQHF.

The J gene is TRBJ2-1, the V gene TRBV24-1; TRBD1 aligns across 11 bases. The CDR3 covers 16 residues. V was clipped by 3 bases and J by 7 bases; unmatched bases: 7. In germline, CDR1 is KGHDR, CDR2 SFDVKD. CDR3 protein: CATSDLRDRGSNEQFF. CDR3 in DNA: TGTGCCACCAGTGATCTCCGGGACAGGGGGAGTAATGAGCAGTTCTTC.

The chain is built from TRBV2 and TRBJ2-2; no reliable D call. The V gene's germline CDR1 is SNHLY and CDR2 FYNNEI. V was pared by 6 bases and J by 0 bases, with 8 bases between. The CDR3 length is 14 residues. The CDR3 reads CASRGRTNTGELFF. The CDR3 DNA is TGTGCCAGCAGGGGCAGGACGAACACCGGGGAGCTGTTTTTT.

The chain links TRBV15 to TRBJ2-5, with 8 bases identical to TRBD2. V lost 2 bases and J lost 4; bases outside the gene matches: 6. The V gene's germline CDR1 is LNHNV and CDR2 YYDKDF (reference sequence). This CDR3 has 15 residues. This chain's CDR3 is CATSRQAGVVETQYF. For the CDR3, the DNA is TGTGCCACCAGCAGACAAGCGGGAGTCGTAGAGACCCAGTACTTC.

As DNA, the CDR3 is TGTGCCAGCAGTTTGACAGGCGCCTACGAGCAGTACTTC. It encodes CASSLTGAYEQYF. The rearrangement uses TRBV6-5 and TRBJ2-7; D may be TRBD1 (6 bases). The CDR3 totals 13 residues. V lost 4 bases and J lost 2, with 9 bases in between. Germline assignment: CDR1 MNHEY and CDR2 SVGAGI.

This clonotype showed up just once. V gene TRBV11-2 combines with J gene TRBJ2-7; 7 nucleotides align to TRBD1. With 4 bases clipped from V and 5 bases from J, the junction kept 11 bases outside the gene matches. The CDR3 length is 15 residues. The germline gives CDR1 SGHAT, CDR2 FQNNGV. The CDR3 region is CASSYEGGAGHEQYF. The CDR3 region has the DNA TGTGCCAGCAGCTACGAAGGGGGCGCGGGCCACGAGCAGTACTTC.

The V call is TRBV18, the J call TRBJ1-1; D is uncertain. Trimming stripped 3 bases from V and 8 bases from J, with 16 bases between. CDR1 is KGHSH and CDR2 is LQKENI in the germline V gene. The CDR3 loop spans 14 amino acids. The CDR3 protein is CASSPQTVELEAFF. The DNA of the CDR3 is TGTGCCAGCTCACCCCAGACCGTGGAACTAGAAGCTTTCTTT. Filled out from reference TRBV18 and TRBJ1-1, the complete variable domain reads NAGVMQNPRHLVRRRGQEARLRCSPMKGHSHVYWYRQLPEEGLKFMVYLQKENIIDESGMPKERFSAEFPKEGPSILRIQQVVRGDSAAYFCASSPQTVELEAFFGQGTRLTVV.

The rearrangement joins TRBV20-1 to TRBJ1-6; D gene uncertain. The CDR3 is made up of 15 amino acids. Germline V gene lookup returns CDR1 DFQATT and CDR2 SNEGSKA (reference sequence). The V gene lost 4 bases and the J gene lost 6 bases, with 16 bases spanning the gap. CDR3 protein: CSAKWQVVTNSPLHF. The CDR3 bases are TGCAGTGCTAAATGGCAGGTCGTAACTAATTCACCCCTCCACTTT.

As DNA, the CDR3 is TGTGCCACCAGTGATTGGGCAGGGGGTAGCGGCACAGATACGCAGTATTTT. This encodes CATSDWAGGSGTDTQYF. V gene TRBV24-1 combines with J gene TRBJ2-3; 7 nucleotides line up with TRBD1. The CDR3 is 17 residues long. Germline CDR1 reads KGHDR; CDR2 reads SFDVKD. Trimming took 2 bases from V and 1 from J; bases not matched to a gene: 8.

Relative to its sample, this clonotype is medium-sized. The chain uses TRBV7-2 and TRBJ2-4; D unresolved. CDR1 is SGHTA and CDR2 is FQGNSA in the germline V gene. The CDR3 has 13 residues. Trimming removed 4 bases at V and 5 bases at J, with 9 bases between. The CDR3 nucleotides read TGTGCCAGCAGCTCCTACCTAGAAAACATTCAGTACTTC. Residues: CASSSYLENIQYF.

This clonotype has only a few counts. The V and J genes are TRBV20-1 and TRBJ1-5, with D maybe TRBD1 (5 bases). Trimming cost V 2 bases and J 3 bases, with 11 bases left between them. Germline V gene lookup returns CDR1 DFQATT and CDR2 SNEGSKA (reference sequence). CDR3 size: 14 residues. The CDR3 region is CSARKGQDNQPQHF. In nucleotides, the CDR3 is TGCAGTGCTAGAAAGGGGCAAGACAATCAGCCCCAGCATTTT.

This clonotype was found a few times. The chain links TRBV20-1 to TRBJ2-2; D unclear. CDR3 size: 15 residues. Trimming took off 3 bases at V and 3 bases at J, with 14 bases between the two ends. In germline, CDR1 is DFQATT, CDR2 SNEGSKA (reference sequence). The CDR3 reads CSASYPVTDTGELFF. CDR3 bases: TGCAGTGCTAGTTACCCAGTTACGGACACCGGGGAGCTGTTTTTT.

The chain links TRBV30 to TRBJ2-7; 10 positions match TRBD2. Germline V lookup: CDR1 GTSNPN, CDR2 SVGIG (reference sequence). The CDR3 extends over 14 amino acids. Trimming took 4 bases from V and 2 from J; bases not matched to a gene: 5. The DNA of the CDR3 is TGTGCCTGGACCGTGGGGACTAGCGCCTACGAGCAGTACTTC. As protein: CAWTVGTSAYEQYF.

The gene calls are TRBV19 and TRBJ1-1, with a possible D match to TRBD1 (6 bases). This CDR3 comprises 13 residues. The V end lost 3 bases, the J end lost 6 bases, and 11 bases lay between the germline ends. The germline CDR1 and CDR2 sequences are LNHDA and SQIVND (reference sequence). This CDR3 is CASSILTGSEAFF. CDR3 coding DNA: TGTGCCAGTAGTATCCTTACAGGGTCTGAAGCTTTCTTT.

This clonotype occurred once. The J gene is TRBJ2-1, the V gene TRBV20-1; no reliable D call. The length of the CDR3 is 15 residues. The germline gives CDR1 DFQATT, CDR2 SNEGSKA (reference sequence). V was shortened by 3 bases and J by 2 bases, with 14 bases between the two germline ends. The CDR3 coding sequence is TGCAGTGCTAGTGAGTTGAACTCGGCCTACAATGAGCAGTTCTTC. This encodes CSASELNSAYNEQFF.

The chain uses TRBV7-2 and TRBJ2-5, with D possibly matching TRBD2 (5 bases). The V and J ends lost 5 bases and 6 bases respectively, with 13 bases between them. Germline CDR1 is SGHTA and CDR2 is FQGNSA. The CDR3 sequence is 13 residues long. The CDR3 is CASSPEERQTQYF. CDR3 DNA sequence: TGTGCCAGCAGCCCCGAGGAGCGGCAGACCCAGTACTTC.

This clonotype has just a few counts. The chain links TRBV6-1 to TRBJ1-5, with a possible D match to TRBD1 (6 bases). The V end lost 6 bases, the J end lost 0 bases, and 12 bases lay between the germline ends. This CDR3 comprises 15 residues. Germline V CDR1 and CDR2: MNHNS, SASEGT. CDR3 bases: TGTGCCAGCAGCCGTACAGGGATTAGCAATCAGCCCCAGCATTTT. It specifies CASSRTGISNQPQHF.

The CDR3 sequence: CASSLGQGIQTQYF. The DNA of the CDR3 is TGTGCCAGCAGCTTGGGACAGGGGATTCAGACCCAGTACTTC. This chain links TRBV7-9 with TRBJ2-5; TRBD1 agrees at 10 bases. The CDR3 covers 14 residues. CDR1 and CDR2 (germline): SEHNR, FQNEAQ (reference sequence). J was trimmed by 6 bases and V by 3 bases; bases with no gene match: 4.

The chain has TRBV20-1 and TRBJ1-6, with 7 bases lining up with TRBD1. After removal of 3 bases from V and 7 bases from J, the junction contained 12 bases not matched to a gene. The CDR3 covers 16 residues. CDR1 and CDR2 from the germline V gene are DFQATT and SNEGSKA (reference sequence). The CDR3 bases are TGCAGTGCTAGTTCATGGGGGGGGACAGAGAATTCACCCCTCCACTTT. This translates into CSASSWGGTENSPLHF.

J is TRBJ2-3 and V is TRBV6-2 or TRBV6-3; a possible D gene is TRBD2 (5 bases). The V end lost 2 bases, the J end lost 6 bases, and 12 bases lay between the germline ends. Germline CDR1 is MNHEY and CDR2 is SVGEGT. This CDR3 comprises 14 residues. DNA for the CDR3: TGTGCCAGCAGTTACGCCCGTGGCGGGGATACGCAGTATTTT. Protein: CASSYARGGDTQYF.